A selection of T cell receptor beta chains follows, all from one sample in a study of Graves' ophthalmopathy and Graves' hyperthyroidism. TCRdb redid the calling of the multiplex PCR reads with MiXCR, one entry per CDR3 protein. The profile shows about 480,000 distinct CDR3 sequences, approximately 15% of them singletons. The sequenced material came from blood. These receptors all stem from a woman aged 30 to 39 with Graves' ophthalmopathy. Both conserved end residues are part of each CDR3. D genes are given only for firm matches. Not all rows give a size; the values are once, few, many and, for expanded clones, a class.

TRBJ2-7,many,TRBV19,NA,TGTGCCAGTAGTATTGAGGGGAACAGGGAACTCTACGAGCAGTACTTC,CASSIEGNRELYEQYF
TRBJ2-5,few,TRBV20-1,TRBD2,TGCAGTGCTGCCCCCGCTAGCGGGAGCCAAGAGACCCAGTACTTC,CSAAPASGSQETQYF
TRBJ2-5,many,TRBV28,TRBD1,TGTGCCACCCAAGTACTGACAGGGCAAGAGACCCAGTACTTC,CATQVLTGQETQYF
TRBJ1-5,many,TRBV30,NA,TGTGCCTGGAGTGTAGGGATGAGCAATCAGCCCCAGCATTTT,CAWSVGMSNQPQHF
TRBJ1-2,many,TRBV20-1,NA,TGCAGTGCTAGAAAGTTCGGGACCAACTATGGCTACACCTTC,CSARKFGTNYGYTF
TRBJ2-7,many,TRBV5-1,NA,TGCGCCAGCAGCTTCGGCAGGTTAGGCTACGAGCAGTACTTC,CASSFGRLGYEQYF
TRBJ2-7,many,TRBV2,NA,TGTGCCAGCAGTGTGTCCGCTCAGGGCACCTACGAGCAGTACTTC,CASSVSAQGTYEQYF
TRBJ1-1,NA,TRBV5-6,NA,TGTGCCGGGTCCACAGGGTTCACTGAAGCTTTCTTT,CAGSTGFTEAFF
TRBJ2-5,many,TRBV3-1,NA,TGTGCCAGCAGCCAAGACGGGGGTGCAGCGGAGACCCAGTACTTC,CASSQDGGAAETQYF
TRBJ2-7,many,TRBV28,NA,TGTGCCAGCAGCGGCCCGGTGGGGACCCGCTACAAGCAGTACTTC,CASSGPVGTRYKQYF